These 32 T cell receptor beta chains share one sample of origin, sequenced in a study of blood T cells in healthy people across ages. The authors ran a second PCR of about 6 to 11 cycles using a sample-barcoded 5' primer and a J-beta primer mix. TCRdb passed the 5' RACE reads through MiXCR, listing each CDR3 protein once. The sample lists 1.5 million to 2 million distinct CDR3 sequences, about two fifths seen once, with roughly 24% in the top ten. What was sequenced was blood. Source of these receptors: a human donor in good health.

This clonotype was seen a few times. The chain links TRBV15 to TRBJ1-5; 7 positions agree with TRBD1. CDR3 length: 14 amino acids. Germline loops: CDR1 LNHNV, CDR2 YYDKDF (reference sequence). V shed 6 bases and J 2 bases; nucleotides not matched to a gene: 4. The CDR3 here is CATRQGMGNQPQHF. CDR3 coding DNA: TGTGCCACCAGACAGGGGATGGGCAATCAGCCCCAGCATTTT.

This clonotype occurred a few times. This chain connects TRBV7-2 to TRBJ1-1; D is possibly TRBD1 (6 bases). CDR1 and CDR2 (germline): SGHTA, FQGNSA. The CDR3 is 15 amino acids. V gave up 6 bases and J gave up 4 bases, with 18 bases separating them. The CDR3 is CASRQPQGLGTEAFF. DNA of the CDR3: TGTGCCAGCAGGCAACCACAGGGTCTAGGCACTGAAGCTTTCTTT.

This clonotype was observed a handful of times. The V call is TRBV6-2 or TRBV6-3, the J call TRBJ1-1; weak D call: TRBD1 (5 bases). CDR3 length: 12 residues. From germline, CDR1 is MNHEY and CDR2 SVGEGT. Trimming took 2 bases from V and 9 from J, leaving 10 bases between them. The CDR3, as DNA: TGTGCCAGCAGTTACGTAGGGACTAAAGCTTTCTTT. Translated, it gives CASSYVGTKAFF.

The V call is TRBV29-1, the J call TRBJ1-4; unclear D gene. The germline gives CDR1 SQVTM, CDR2 ANQGSEA. The V and J ends lost 4 bases and 0 bases respectively, with 9 bases between them. The CDR3 covers 14 residues. CDR3 coding DNA: TGCAGCGTTGGGGAGCCCGCAACTAATGAAAAACTGTTTTTT. Translation: CSVGEPATNEKLFF.

The chain has TRBV25-1 and TRBJ1-2; D is undetermined. The V and J ends lost 7 bases and 4 bases respectively, with 13 bases between them. This CDR3 spans 13 amino acids. Germline CDR1 reads MGHDK; CDR2 reads SYGVNS. Written as DNA, the CDR3 is TGTGCCAGCAAAGAAGGCAGTCTCTATGGCTACACCTTC. It is translated as CASKEGSLYGYTF.

The chain couples TRBV15 to TRBJ1-1; D remains ambiguous. CDR1 and CDR2 (germline): LNHNV, YYDKDF (reference sequence). The CDR3 covers 13 residues. V was shortened by 7 bases and J by 7 bases, with 16 bases between the two germline ends. The CDR3 spells CATTAFGANEAFF. The CDR3 DNA sequence: TGTGCCACCACCGCTTTCGGTGCAAATGAAGCTTTCTTT. Variable domain in full (rest from reference TRBV15 and TRBJ1-1): DAMVIQNPRYQVTQFGKPVTLSCSQTLNHNVMYWYQQKSSQAPKLLFHYYDKDFNNEADTPDNFQSRRPNTSFCFLDIRSPGLGDTAMYLCATTAFGANEAFFGQGTRLTVV.

This chain links TRBV29-1 with TRBJ2-1; 10 bases are a match to TRBD1. V shed 2 bases and J 3 bases; nucleotides not matched to a gene: 1. This CDR3 comprises 14 residues. CDR1 is SQVTM and CDR2 is ANQGSEA in the germline V gene. This CDR3 reads CSVERTGGYNEQFF. The CDR3 nucleotides read TGCAGCGTTGAAAGGACAGGGGGCTACAATGAGCAGTTCTTC.

About this clonotype itself: In this CDR3 the conserved last residue, phenylalanine or tryptophan, is missing, so a read error is likely. V gene TRBV29-1 combines with J gene TRBJ2-3; D gene unclear. Germline CDR1 and CDR2: SQVTM and ANQGSEA. CDR3 length equals 10 residues. V gave up 5 bases and J gave up 4 bases, with 4 bases separating them. The CDR3 spells CSVTSDTQYV. CDR3 nucleotides: TGCAGCGTTACCTCAGATACGCAGTATGTT.

This clonotype has just a few counts. The chain uses TRBV7-9 and TRBJ2-1; the D gene could be TRBD1 or TRBD2 (6 bases each). Germline CDR1 and CDR2: SEHNR and FQNEAQ (reference sequence). The CDR3 extends over 16 amino acids. V lost 5 bases and J 6 bases, leaving 20 bases between the germline ends. In DNA form, the CDR3 reads TGTGCCAGCAGCGGGGGGACACCCTGGGAGATCAATGAGCAGTTCTTC. Its protein is CASSGGTPWEINEQFF. Full variable domain (rest looked up from reference TRBV7-9 and TRBJ2-1): DTGVSQNPRHKITKRGQNVTFRCDPISEHNRLYWYRQTLGQGPEFLTYFQNEAQLEKSRLLSDRFSAERPKGSFSTLEIQRTEQGDSAMYLCASSGGTPWEINEQFFGPGTRLTVL.

Of note for this clonotype: Sequence at one end of the junction differs from germline and may be a read error. The chain couples TRBV12-3 or TRBV12-4 to TRBJ1-2; unclear D gene. CDR3 length equals 14 residues. The CDR3 loop reads CASTLVGVGYGCTF. DNA for the CDR3: TGTGCCAGCACCCTCGTCGGGGTTGGCTATGGCTGCACCTTC.

A few counts support this clonotype. This sequence joins TRBV7-2 and TRBJ2-2; the D gene could be TRBD1 or TRBD2 (6 bases each). The CDR3 totals 16 residues. Germline CDR1 and CDR2: SGHTA and FQGNSA. Trimming took off 3 bases at V and 4 bases at J, with 15 bases between the two ends. Here the CDR3 DNA reads TGTGCCAGCAGCTTGAGGGGGGCGCGCGGCACCGGGGAGCTGTTTTTT. Protein: CASSLRGARGTGELFF.

CDR3 nucleotide sequence: TGCAGCGTCCCCCATTCCGAGACAATCTATCAGCCCCAGCATTTT. Translating gives CSVPHSETIYQPQHF. This rearrangement joins TRBV29-1 to TRBJ1-5; no firm D call. Germline loops: CDR1 SQVTM, CDR2 ANQGSEA. The CDR3 length is 15 residues. The V gene lost 6 bases and the J gene lost 5 bases, with 20 bases spanning the gap.

The table lists this clonotype with a few counts. The rearrangement links TRBV12-3 or TRBV12-4 to TRBJ2-3, with D possibly TRBD2 on 6 matching bases. V was clipped by 3 bases and J by 2 bases, with 12 bases between them. This CDR3 contains 15 residues. The CDR3, as DNA: TGTGCCAGCAGTTTGGAGGGAAAGCACACAGATACGCAGTATTTT. Encoded protein: CASSLEGKHTDTQYF.

Comment on this clonotype: Being one base from a much bigger clone, this may be a read error. The chain recombines TRBV20-1 with TRBJ2-4; the match to TRBD2 covers 8 bases. The better agreement between TRBJ2-5 and the DNA end casts doubt on the J call. The CDR3 extends over 15 amino acids. Germline CDR1 and CDR2: DFQATT and SNEGSKA (reference sequence). The CDR3 loop reads CSAILPSGSRETQYF. The CDR3 DNA reads as TGCAGTGCTATACTCCCTAGCGGGTCCAGAGAGACCCAGTACTTC.

This clonotype was detected once. One base away lies a much larger clone, so this may be a sequencing read error. The rearrangement joins TRBV5-1 to TRBJ2-4, with a tentative D call TRBD2 (5 bases). Matching the DNA end better, TRBJ2-7 makes the J call doubtful. The CDR3 has 13 residues. The germline CDR1 and CDR2 sequences are SGHRS and YFSETQ. The CDR3 sequence is CANSFRPEGEQYF. In DNA form, the CDR3 reads TGCGCCAACAGCTTTCGGCCAGAGGGCGAGCAGTACTTC.

The chain carries TRBV13 and TRBJ2-3; no clear D gene. The CDR3 has 13 amino acids. The ends were cut back, 4 bases at V and 4 bases at J, with 9 bases in the middle. The V gene's germline CDR1 is PRHDT and CDR2 FYEKMQ (reference sequence). Written as DNA, the CDR3 is TGTGCCAGCAGCTACCACACGGCAGATACGCAGTATTTT. Its translation is CASSYHTADTQYF.

The chain couples TRBV7-2 to TRBJ1-2, with D perhaps matching TRBD1 (5 bases). Trimming removed 5 bases from V and 0 bases from J, with 13 bases in between. Germline V gene sequence: CDR1 SGHTA, CDR2 FQGNSA. This CDR3 comprises 15 residues. CDR3 sequence reads: CASSPATGANYGYTF. CDR3 nucleotide sequence: TGTGCCAGCAGCCCAGCCACAGGAGCTAACTATGGCTACACCTTC.

V gene TRBV7-3 combines with J gene TRBJ1-6, with 9 bases identical to TRBD1. From germline, CDR1 is SGHTA and CDR2 FQGTGA. With V trimmed by 1 base and J by 10 bases, 8 bases remained unmatched. The CDR3 length is 16 residues. Here the CDR3 DNA reads TGTGCCAGCAGCTTAAGTTTGGGACAGGGTGGCTCACCCCTCCACTTT. Amino acids: CASSLSLGQGGSPLHF.

This clonotype was counted a few times. V usage is TRBV2 and J usage is TRBJ2-1, with 7 bases aligning to TRBD1. Germline-derived CDR1 and CDR2 are SNHLY and FYNNEI. The CDR3 runs to 15 residues. The ends lost 3 bases at V and 2 bases at J; junction bases unmatched: 4. The CDR3 bases are TGTGCCAGCAGTGAGGCAGGGGGTGCCTACAATGAGCAGTTCTTC. This encodes CASSEAGGAYNEQFF.

The V call is TRBV14, the J call TRBJ2-5; a possible D gene is TRBD1 (7 bases). V shed 4 bases and J shed 5 bases, with 17 bases lying between them. Germline assignment: CDR1 SGHDN and CDR2 FVKESK. This CDR3 is 15 amino acids long. The chain's CDR3 is CASSLWRGPRETQYF. The CDR3 DNA is TGTGCCAGCAGCCTTTGGAGGGGGCCACGGGAGACCCAGTACTTC. The entire variable domain, with the rest obtained from reference TRBV14 and TRBJ2-5, is as follows: EAGVTQFPSHSVIEKGQTVTLRCDPISGHDNLYWYRRVMGKEIKFLLHFVKESKQDESGMPNNRFLAERTGGTYSTLKVQPAELEDSGVYFCASSLWRGPRETQYFGPGTRLLVL.

The rearrangement joins TRBV24-1 to TRBJ2-1; possible D gene TRBD2, 6 bases. With 4 bases removed from V and 4 bases from J, the gap between germline ends came to 10 bases. Germline V gives CDR1 KGHDR, CDR2 SFDVKD. CDR3 length: 14 amino acids. CDR3: CATSDLRGYNEQFF. Here the CDR3 DNA reads TGTGCCACCAGTGACCTGCGGGGATACAATGAGCAGTTCTTC.

This clonotype was counted between two and nine times. This rearrangement joins TRBV7-2 to TRBJ1-4, with D possibly TRBD1 on 5 matching bases. Trimming cost V 5 bases and J 5 bases, with 9 bases left between them. CDR3 length: 13 residues. Germline V gives CDR1 SGHTA, CDR2 FQGNSA. CDR3 coding DNA: TGTGCCAGCAGCGTCAGGGAGAATGAAAAACTGTTTTTT. This encodes CASSVRENEKLFF.

V usage is TRBV7-2 and J usage is TRBJ1-2; the D is unclear. Germline CDR1 and CDR2: SGHTA and FQGNSA. The CDR3 extends over 15 amino acids. V lost 5 bases to trimming and J lost 5 bases, with 18 bases between them. CDR3 loop: CASSPRRDSIYGYTF. The CDR3 nucleotides read TGTGCCAGCAGCCCCCGGCGGGATTCCATTTATGGCTACACCTTC.

This chain connects TRBV5-1 to TRBJ2-5; D gene ambiguous. The V gene's germline CDR1 is SGHRS and CDR2 YFSETQ. Trimming pared 5 bases from V and 0 bases from J, leaving 14 bases between. The CDR3 has 15 residues. The CDR3 DNA reads as TGCGCCAGCAGTCACATGGGCCTAGACCAAGAGACCCAGTACTTC. Protein product: CASSHMGLDQETQYF.

This chain uses TRBV5-1 with TRBJ2-5; 7 nucleotides agree with TRBD1. Germline trimming cut 0 bases from V and 4 bases from J; bases unmatched to any gene: 6. In germline, CDR1 is SGHRS, CDR2 YFSETQ. CDR3 length: 15 amino acids. This CDR3 reads CASSLVGTVGETQYF. In DNA form, the CDR3 reads TGCGCCAGCAGCTTGGTCGGGACAGTAGGAGAGACCCAGTACTTC.

This clonotype has a handful of counts. The chain combines TRBV6-5 with TRBJ2-5; no definite D call. The CDR3 totals 15 residues. The germline CDR1 and CDR2 sequences are MNHEY and SVGAGI. Trimming took off 0 bases at V and 0 bases at J, with 8 bases between the two ends. The CDR3 loop reads CASSYSYQYQETQYF. The CDR3 DNA is TGTGCCAGCAGTTACTCCTATCAGTACCAAGAGACCCAGTACTTC.

V gene TRBV29-1 combines with J gene TRBJ2-7; TRBD1 matches at 7 bases. CDR3 length: 11 residues. Per germline, CDR1 SQVTM and CDR2 ANQGSEA. J lost 6 bases, V lost 4 bases, and 3 bases had no gene match. The CDR3 region is CSVGSGGEQYF. The CDR3 DNA sequence: TGCAGCGTTGGATCAGGGGGCGAGCAGTACTTC.

This clonotype was found once. The chain recombines TRBV7-2 with TRBJ1-5; D call uncertain. The CDR3 spans 15 residues. The germline CDR1 and CDR2 sequences are SGHTA and FQGNSA. V was shortened by 1 base and J by 9 bases, with 16 bases between the two germline ends. The CDR3 bases are TGTGCCAGCAGCTTAGGCGAGGGTATCCCCGGGCCCCAGCATTTT. Protein: CASSLGEGIPGPQHF.

V and J are TRBV5-1 and TRBJ2-2, with D possibly matching TRBD1 (5 bases). This CDR3 has 15 amino acids. Germline V gene lookup returns CDR1 SGHRS and CDR2 YFSETQ. Trimming took 3 bases from V and 4 from J, leaving 13 bases between them. CDR3 protein: CASSYQTDSTGELFF. CDR3 DNA: TGCGCCAGCAGCTATCAGACAGATTCCACCGGGGAGCTGTTTTTT.

The chain is built from TRBV6-1 and TRBJ1-2; 7 nucleotides agree with TRBD1. This CDR3 is built from 14 residues. The trim removed 10 bases at V and 5 bases at J, leaving 13 bases unmatched. The germline gives CDR1 MNHNS, CDR2 SASEGT. Here the CDR3 reads CAIQIPGQSYGYTF. Written as DNA, the CDR3 is TGTGCCATCCAAATTCCGGGACAGTCGTATGGCTACACCTTC.

The chain combines TRBV15 with TRBJ2-3, with D perhaps TRBD1 (7 bases). With 0 bases removed from V and 6 bases from J, the gap between germline ends came to 10 bases. Germline assignment: CDR1 LNHNV and CDR2 YYDKDF (reference sequence). The CDR3 is 14 amino acids. The CDR3 region has the DNA TGTGCCACCAGCAGAGACCCAGGGGGGGATACGCAGTATTTT. It encodes CATSRDPGGDTQYF. The full variable domain, with the rest looked up from reference TRBV15 and TRBJ2-3, is DAMVIQNPRYQVTQFGKPVTLSCSQTLNHNVMYWYQQKSSQAPKLLFHYYDKDFNNEADTPDNFQSRRPNTSFCFLDIRSPGLGDTAMYLCATSRDPGGDTQYFGPGTRLTVL.

This clonotype was observed at least ten times. The rearrangement joins TRBV7-2 to TRBJ2-3, with D perhaps TRBD2 (6 bases). V was pared by 5 bases and J by 2 bases, with 11 bases between. From germline, CDR1 is SGHTA and CDR2 FQGNSA. The CDR3 runs 14 residues. The CDR3 here is CASSPRTTTDTQYF. For the CDR3, the DNA is TGTGCCAGCAGCCCCCGGACTACCACAGATACGCAGTATTTT.